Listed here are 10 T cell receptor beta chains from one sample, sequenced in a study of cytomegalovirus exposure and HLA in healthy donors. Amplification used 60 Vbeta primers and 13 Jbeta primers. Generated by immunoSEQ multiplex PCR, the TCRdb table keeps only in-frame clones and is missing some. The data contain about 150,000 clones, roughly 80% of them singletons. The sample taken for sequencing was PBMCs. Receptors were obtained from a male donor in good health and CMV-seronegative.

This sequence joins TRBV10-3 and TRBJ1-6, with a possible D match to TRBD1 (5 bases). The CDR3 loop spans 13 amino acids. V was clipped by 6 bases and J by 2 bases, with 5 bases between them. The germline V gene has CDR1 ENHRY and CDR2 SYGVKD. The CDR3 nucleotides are TGTGCCATCAGAGGGGCCTATAATTCACCCCTCCACTTT. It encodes CAIRGAYNSPLHF.

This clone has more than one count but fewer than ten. Here the CDR3 DNA reads TGTGCCAGTACCGAGGACGGGGAGGATGGCTACACCTTC. This gives the protein CASTEDGEDGYTF. The V gene is TRBV19, the J gene TRBJ1-2; D not certain. V was pared by 7 bases and J by 6 bases, with 15 bases between. Germline values: CDR1 LNHDA, CDR2 SQIVND (reference sequence). This CDR3 contains 13 residues.

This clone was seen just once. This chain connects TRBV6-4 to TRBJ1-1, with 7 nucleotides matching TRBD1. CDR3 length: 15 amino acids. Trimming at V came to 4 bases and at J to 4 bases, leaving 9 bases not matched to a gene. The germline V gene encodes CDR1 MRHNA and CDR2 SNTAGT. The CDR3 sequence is CASSVEPTGTTEAFF. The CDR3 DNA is TGTGCCAGCAGTGTCGAACCGACAGGGACCACTGAAGCTTTCTTT.

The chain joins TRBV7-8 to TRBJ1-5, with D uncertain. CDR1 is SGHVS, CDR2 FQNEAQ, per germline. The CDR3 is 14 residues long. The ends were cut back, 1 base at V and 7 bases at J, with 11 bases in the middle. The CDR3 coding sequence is TGTGCCAGCAGCTTAGGGGGAGGTAAGCAGCCCCAGCATTTT. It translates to CASSLGGGKQPQHF.

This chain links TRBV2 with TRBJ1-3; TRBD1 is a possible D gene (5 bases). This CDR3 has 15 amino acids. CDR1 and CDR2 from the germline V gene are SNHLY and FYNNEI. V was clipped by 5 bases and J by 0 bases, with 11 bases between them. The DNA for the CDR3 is TGTGCCAGCAGTTCCCAGGGTACCTCTGGAAACACCATATATTTT. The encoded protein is CASSSQGTSGNTIYF.

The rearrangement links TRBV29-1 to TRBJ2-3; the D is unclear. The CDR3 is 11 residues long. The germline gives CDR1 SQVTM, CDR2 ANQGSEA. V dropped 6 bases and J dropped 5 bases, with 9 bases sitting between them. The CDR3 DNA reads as TGCAGCGTGGGTCCAGGAGATACGCAGTATTTT. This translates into CSVGPGDTQYF.

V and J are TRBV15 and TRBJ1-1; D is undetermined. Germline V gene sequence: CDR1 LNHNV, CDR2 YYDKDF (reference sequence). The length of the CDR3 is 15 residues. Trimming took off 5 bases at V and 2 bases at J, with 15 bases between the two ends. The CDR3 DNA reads TGTGCCACCAGCGCCGAACGGCGGTCTAACACTGAAGCTTTCTTT. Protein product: CATSAERRSNTEAFF.

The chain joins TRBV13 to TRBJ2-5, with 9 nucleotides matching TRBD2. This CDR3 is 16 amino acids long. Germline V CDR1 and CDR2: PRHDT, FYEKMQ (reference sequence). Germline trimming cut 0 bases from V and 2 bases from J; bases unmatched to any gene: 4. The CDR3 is CASSLGTSGGQETQYF. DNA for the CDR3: TGTGCCAGCAGCTTAGGGACTAGCGGAGGACAAGAGACCCAGTACTTC.

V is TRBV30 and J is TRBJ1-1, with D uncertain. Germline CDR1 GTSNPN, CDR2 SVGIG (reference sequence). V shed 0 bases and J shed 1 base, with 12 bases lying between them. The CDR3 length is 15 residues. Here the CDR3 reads CAWSVPWRENTEAFF. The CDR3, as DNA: TGTGCCTGGAGTGTTCCATGGAGGGAGAACACTGAAGCTTTCTTT. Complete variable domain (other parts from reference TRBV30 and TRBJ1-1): SQTIHQWPATLVQPVGSPLSLECTVEGTSNPNLYWYRQAAGRGLQLLFYSVGIGQISSEVPQNLSASRPQDRQFILSSKKLLLSDSGFYLCAWSVPWRENTEAFFGQGTRLTVV.

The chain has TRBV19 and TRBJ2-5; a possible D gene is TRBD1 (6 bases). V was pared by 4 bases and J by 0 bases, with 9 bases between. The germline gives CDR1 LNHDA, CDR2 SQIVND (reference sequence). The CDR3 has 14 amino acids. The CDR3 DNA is TGTGCCAGTAGTAGGGGACAATACCAAGAGACCCAGTACTTC. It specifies CASSRGQYQETQYF.